The clone carrying this T cell receptor (beta chain) was observed at least ten times. The antigen is unknown. This sample was included in a study of regulatory T cells in long-lasting Graves disease. General study points: Few sampled subjects may have lowered accuracy.

Time point reported: persistent/refractory GD, antithyroid drugs over 5 years with positive TRAb. The TCR library was made from RNA that had been extracted from PBMCs in TRIzol. Tubes containing EDTA received around 9.9 milliliters of drawn peripheral blood. TCR beta libraries were built with iRepertoire HTBI primers and Arm-PCR of CDR3 regions. TCRdb itself ran the multiplex PCR reads through MiXCR, one entry per CDR3 protein. The sample contains under 500,000 distinct CDR3 sequences, around 20% of which appear only once. The CDR3 is 13 residues long. Germline V lookup: CDR1 GTSNPN, CDR2 SVGIG (reference sequence). The V end was cut by 3 bases, the J end by 9 bases, with 17 bases between.

Material: peripheral blood mononuclear cells (PBMCs), obtained when the disease was refractory, from a patient treated with antithyroid drugs. The TCR was taken from a female donor with Graves disease. The chain uses TRBV30 and TRBJ1-2; possible D gene TRBD1, 5 bases. The CDR3 sequence is CAWSSPGTDRYTF. DNA of the CDR3: TGTGCCTGGAGCTCACCGGGGACGGATCGCTACACCTTC. The complete variable domain, with remaining parts taken from reference TRBV30 and TRBJ1-2, reads SQTIHQWPATLVQPVGSPLSLECTVEGTSNPNLYWYRQAAGRGLQLLFYSVGIGQISSEVPQNLSASRPQDRQFILSSKKLLLSDSGFYLCAWSSPGTDRYTFGSGTRLTVV.